This T cell receptor (beta chain) was sequenced in a study of blood T cell repertoires in COVID-19. Study-level background: Material from acute and convalescent COVID-19 was sourced from the United States, Italy and Spain.

Only in-frame clones appear in the TCRdb table, and some are missing; sequencing was by immunoSEQ multiplex PCR. The sample records about 75,000 clones, roughly 87% being singletons. The V end lost 3 bases, the J end lost 8 bases, and 13 bases lay between the germline ends. The germline gives CDR1 SNHLY, CDR2 FYNNEI. CDR3 length equals 14 residues. The sequence was obtained from a woman aged 50 to 65 with acute or convalescent COVID-19. The sequencing sample was made of peripheral blood. The rearrangement uses TRBV2 and TRBJ1-4; possible D gene TRBD1, 5 bases. The DNA of the CDR3 is TGTGCCAGCAGTGAGGGGCAGGGTGGGGAAAAACTGTTTTTT. Translated, it gives CASSEGQGGEKLFF.